This is a list of T cell receptor beta chains from one sample in a study of vaccination effects on CD4 cells after COVID-19. For these TCRs, the target antigens are not known. Profiling relied on immunoSEQ multiplex PCR, and the TCRdb table lists in-frame clones only, not all of them. The sample consists of some 30,000 clones, 70% to 75% of them appearing once. Sequenced here: CD4+ T cells from PBMCs cultured without peptide, sampled after COVID-19 vaccination. The receptors shown here come from a human donor who received a COVID-19 vaccine. The CDR3 runs from the conserved cysteine through the conserved F or W. Expanded clones get a size class; other rows say once, few or many, or leave the size out.

V gene,clone size,CDR3 length,CDR3 protein
TRBV2,-,15,CASGPSGLPRETQYF
TRBV4-2,few,14,CASSQVGGTYEQYF
TRBV28,-,15,CASSPPRQGLPEAFF
TRBV2,-,12,CASSVEGSGYTF
TRBV28,few,15,CASSRTRRGGYGYTF
TRBV5-4,few,16,CASSLDRLVGNTEAFF
TRBV6-5,-,15,CASSYKTGGGNTIYF
TRBV7-8,-,16,CASSLGLVAGRGFQYF
TRBV3-1/TRBV3-2,-,14,CASSDRARNSPLHF
TRBV6-5,once,12,CASRSGVYGYTF
TRBV12-3/TRBV12-4,-,13,CASSFGDRNTIYF
TRBV6-5,-,11,CASSYSREQYF
TRBV19,-,12,CASSIRPSEQYF
TRBV3-1/TRBV3-2,-,14,CASSPALANYGYTF
TRBV7-9,-,13,CASSLDRGYGYTF
TRBV5-1,-,16,CASSWSGQGANNEQFF
TRBV3-1/TRBV3-2,-,16,CASSQDEVGGEETQYF
TRBV12-3/TRBV12-4,-,11,CASRRQETQYF
TRBV12-3/TRBV12-4,-,12,CASSFAGQPQHF
TRBV5-6,-,15,CASSALAGTPNEQFF
TRBV12-3/TRBV12-4,-,12,CASSLARGKQYF
TRBV3-1/TRBV3-2,-,13,CASSQGNIYGYTF
TRBV21-1,-,16,CASSKGQGQTYNEQFF
TRBV6-5,-,14,CASSAAGRGYGYTF
TRBV7-2,-,12,CASSSQGHEQYF
TRBV5-1,-,16,CASSLGHTLRTGELFF
TRBV5-5,-,12,CASSLNTGELFF
TRBV28,few,12,CASSLSQSGYTF
TRBV7-2,-,14,CASRSGGPNSPLHF
TRBV28,-,14,CASTPGGPPPEAFF
TRBV27,-,18,CASSLRRAKHLNTGELFF
TRBV4-1,-,16,CASRNSDGGRDSPLHF
TRBV28,-,13,CAVCGQPTYEQYF
TRBV7-2,-,14,CASSPDRGTYEQYF
TRBV29-1,-,13,CSAVGDRTHGYTF
TRBV24-1,-,15,CATSAPRERADTQYF
TRBV29-1,-,14,CSVRVGGGGEKLFF
TRBV30,-,15,CAWSELFGGRSPLHF
TRBV3-1/TRBV3-2,-,14,CASSRNTGGTEAFF
TRBV27,-,13,CASHGTGYYEQYF
TRBV18,once,15,CASSLGTGNYNEQFF
TRBV12-3/TRBV12-4,-,12,CASSVLTGEAFF
TRBV5-4,once,12,CASSARDTEAFF
TRBV12-3/TRBV12-4,-,13,CASRITGFHEAFF
TRBV4-2,few,11,CASSQDGAAFF
TRBV3-1/TRBV3-2,-,15,CASSQDWGSGGTQYF
TRBV4-2,-,16,CASSQDNGGAGNEQFF
TRBV30,-,13,CAWSVDRGGGYTF
TRBV11-3,-,16,CASSLRGQGSYNEQFF
TRBV7-9,-,13,CASSTGLTEKLFF
TRBV30,-,14,CAWSATTGPQGYTF
TRBV6-5,-,14,CASTPLLIPYEQYF
TRBV4-2,-,14,CASSQESRDATQYF
TRBV11-2,medium-sized,14,CASSLSLGKETQYF
TRBV2,-,11,CASSVGGRVVF
TRBV11-3,-,16,CASSLGGPINTGELFF
TRBV28,-,13,CAGGTRGTGELFF
TRBV7-9,-,15,CASSPRGNSYNEQFF
TRBV24-1,-,16,CATSDPSGPNGNEQFF